Shown below are 7 T cell receptor beta chains from a single sample sequenced in a study of blood T cell repertoires in COVID-19. The assay was immunoSEQ multiplex PCR, and TCRdb's table has in-frame clones only and misses some. The table lists approximately 73,000 clones, more than 75% of them singletons. Sequences were obtained from peripheral blood. The receptors shown here come from a woman aged 55-69 years with acute or convalescent COVID-19.

The table lists this clone with a count of one. The chain couples TRBV7-6 to TRBJ2-7, with a possible D match to TRBD1 (5 bases). Between the trimmed V and J ends, which lost 1 base and 2 bases, there was a span of 18 bases. This CDR3 spans 17 amino acids. Germline-derived CDR1 and CDR2 are SGHVS and FNYEAQ. DNA of the CDR3: TGTGCCAGCAGCTTAGAGGCTGCGAAGGGGAAGACCTACGAGCAGTACTTC. Translating it yields CASSLEAAKGKTYEQYF. The variable domain in full, with the rest retrieved from reference TRBV7-6 and TRBJ2-7, is GAGVSQSPRYKVTKRGQDVALRCDPISGHVSLYWYRQALGQGPEFLTYFNYEAQQDKSGLPNDRFSAERPEGSISTLTIQRTEQRDSAMYRCASSLEAAKGKTYEQYFGPGTRLTVT.

The chain carries TRBV3-1 (or the pseudogene TRBV3-2) and TRBJ2-2, with D perhaps TRBD1 (5 bases). This CDR3 has 16 amino acids. Deletions cut 2 bases from V and 0 bases from J, with 10 bases between. Germline CDR1 is LGHDT and CDR2 is YNNKEL (reference sequence). The CDR3, as DNA: TGTGCCAGCAGCCAAAGGGGATTGGCGAACACCGGGGAGCTGTTTTTT. The encoded protein is CASSQRGLANTGELFF.

The rearrangement uses TRBV6-5 and TRBJ1-2; 7 nucleotides align to TRBD1. The trim removed 6 bases at V and 4 bases at J, leaving 8 bases unmatched. Per germline, CDR1 MNHEY and CDR2 SVGAGI. There are 14 residues in the CDR3. The CDR3 here is CASSQSGTAYGYTF. As DNA, the CDR3 is TGTGCCAGCAGCCAATCGGGGACAGCCTATGGCTACACCTTC.

This clone has only one observation. The CDR3: CASSLGQDTGELFF. For the CDR3, the DNA is TGCGCCAGCAGCTTGGGGCAAGACACCGGGGAGCTGTTTTTT. The genes are TRBV5-1 and TRBJ2-2; no reliable D call. This CDR3 spans 14 amino acids. CDR1 SGHRS and CDR2 YFSETQ come from the germline V gene. Trimming removed 0 bases from V and 3 bases from J, with 6 bases in between.

This chain connects TRBV27 to TRBJ2-7, with 8 nucleotides matching TRBD2. The V and J ends lost 6 bases and 6 bases, in that order; junction bases with no gene match: 10. Germline loops: CDR1 MNHEY, CDR2 SMNVEV (reference sequence). The CDR3 is 14 residues long. The CDR3, as DNA: TGTGCCAGCAGACCCGGGAGGGCCTCCCGCGAGCAGTACTTC. This encodes CASRPGRASREQYF.

This clone was detected a few times. The gene calls are TRBV16 and TRBJ2-7; 7 positions agree with TRBD1. The CDR3 consists of 18 residues. The V gene's germline CDR1 is KGHSY and CDR2 FQNENV. With 2 bases clipped from V and 1 base from J, the junction kept 14 bases outside the gene matches. CDR3 in DNA: TGTGCCAGCAGCCAAGAAGGGGGCGGGCCAGGGATTTCCTACGAGCAGTACTTC. Amino acids: CASSQEGGGPGISYEQYF.

The chain carries TRBV4-2 and TRBJ1-2; 8 bases are a match to TRBD1. The CDR3 loop spans 16 amino acids. Germline values: CDR1 LGHNA, CDR2 YNFKEQ. The V gene end was trimmed by 1 base and the J gene end by 2 bases; junction bases not matched to a gene: 6. The CDR3 here is CASSQGRRQGNYGYTF. DNA of the CDR3: TGTGCCAGCAGCCAAGGGAGGCGACAGGGGAACTATGGCTACACCTTC.